This TCR beta chain was profiled in a study of beta chain features in type 1 diabetes. Background on the study: Patients did not differ from healthy donors in age, gender or cell yield. Points from the study as a whole: Moderate yet significant TCRB CDR3 shortening was seen in Type 1 diabetes patients in all four CD4+ subsets.

Only a few counts were recorded for this clone. Its cognate antigen is unknown. Expressed TCRB transcripts were sequenced because the isolated RNA had all been reverse transcribed beforehand. Here immunoSEQ multiplex PCR was the method, and the copy in TCRdb shows in-frame clones only, minus some. The sample includes 200,000 to 250,000 clones, around 9.9% of them seen just once. Germline assignment: CDR1 KGHSH and CDR2 LQKENI. This CDR3 comprises 14 residues. Trimming took 3 bases from V and 2 from J, leaving 11 bases between them. V and J are TRBV18 and TRBJ2-7; a weak D match, TRBD2 (5 bases). Sequencing used central memory CD4+ T cells from blood. The clonotype was recovered from a young man in good health. CDR3 nucleotide sequence: TGTGCCAGCTCACCCCCGGGATTGGCCTACGAGCAGTACTTC. It translates to CASSPPGLAYEQYF.